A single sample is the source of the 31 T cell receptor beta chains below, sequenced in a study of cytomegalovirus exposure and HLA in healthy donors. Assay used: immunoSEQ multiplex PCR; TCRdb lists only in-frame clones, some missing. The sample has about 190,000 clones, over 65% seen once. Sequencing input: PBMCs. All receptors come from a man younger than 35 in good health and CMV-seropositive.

CDR3 sequence: CASSLATGGGYTF. The CDR3 DNA sequence: TGTGCCAGCAGCTTGGCCACAGGGGGTGGCTACACCTTC. J is TRBJ1-2 and V is TRBV5-8, with 8 bases lining up with TRBD1. Trimming at V came to 0 bases and at J to 7 bases, leaving 2 bases not matched to a gene. Germline V gene lookup returns CDR1 SGHTS and CDR2 YDEGEE. CDR3 length: 13 amino acids.

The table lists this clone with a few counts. CDR3 loop: CASSGLGANYGYTF. The CDR3 DNA reads TGTGCCAGCAGCGGTCTGGGAGCTAACTATGGCTACACCTTC. The chain couples TRBV9 to TRBJ1-2; D ambiguous. The CDR3 loop spans 14 amino acids. Germline V lookup: CDR1 SGDLS, CDR2 YYNGEE. Between the trimmed V and J ends, which lost 3 bases and 0 bases, there was a span of 9 bases.

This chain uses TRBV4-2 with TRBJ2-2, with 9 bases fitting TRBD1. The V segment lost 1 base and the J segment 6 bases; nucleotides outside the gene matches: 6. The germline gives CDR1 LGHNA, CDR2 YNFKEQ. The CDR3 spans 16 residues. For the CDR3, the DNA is TGTGCCAGCAGCCAAGGGGGGACAGGGTGGGCCGGGGAGCTGTTTTTT. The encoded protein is CASSQGGTGWAGELFF.

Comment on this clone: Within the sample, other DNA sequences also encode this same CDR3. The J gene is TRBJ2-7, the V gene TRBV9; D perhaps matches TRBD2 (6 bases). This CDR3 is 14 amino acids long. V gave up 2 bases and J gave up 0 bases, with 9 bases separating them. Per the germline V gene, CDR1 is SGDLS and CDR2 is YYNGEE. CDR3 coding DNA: TGTGCCAGCAGCGTGACCGGGAGCTCCTACGAGCAGTACTTC. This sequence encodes CASSVTGSSYEQYF.

CDR3 protein: CASSLRQSYEQYF. Written as DNA, the CDR3 is TGTGCCAGCAGCTTGAGACAGTCCTACGAGCAGTACTTC. V and J are TRBV5-5 and TRBJ2-7; D might be TRBD1 (5 bases). The CDR3 spans 13 residues. CDR1 is SGHKS and CDR2 is YYEKEE in the germline V gene (reference sequence). V was trimmed by 1 base and J by 1 base, leaving 6 bases between them.

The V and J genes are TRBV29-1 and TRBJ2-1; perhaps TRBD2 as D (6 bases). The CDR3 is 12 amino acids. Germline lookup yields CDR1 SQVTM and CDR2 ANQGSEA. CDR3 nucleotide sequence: TGCAGTAGCGGAAGCTCCTACAATGAGCAGTTCTTC. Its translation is CSSGSSYNEQFF.

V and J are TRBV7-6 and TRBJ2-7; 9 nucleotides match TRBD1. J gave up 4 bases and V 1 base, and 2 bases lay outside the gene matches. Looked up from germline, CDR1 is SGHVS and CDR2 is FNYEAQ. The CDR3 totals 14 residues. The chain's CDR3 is CASSLGQGGYEQYF. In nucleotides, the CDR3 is TGTGCCAGCAGCTTAGGACAGGGGGGGTACGAGCAGTACTTC. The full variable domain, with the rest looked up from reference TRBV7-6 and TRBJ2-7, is GAGVSQSPRYKVTKRGQDVALRCDPISGHVSLYWYRQALGQGPEFLTYFNYEAQQDKSGLPNDRFSAERPEGSISTLTIQRTEQRDSAMYRCASSLGQGGYEQYFGPGTRLTVT.

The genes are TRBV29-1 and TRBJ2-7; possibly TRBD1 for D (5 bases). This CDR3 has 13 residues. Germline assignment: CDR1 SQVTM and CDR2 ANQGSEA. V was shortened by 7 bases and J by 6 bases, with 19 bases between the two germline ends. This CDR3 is CSAVGALMREQYF. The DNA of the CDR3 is TGCAGCGCCGTTGGGGCCCTGATGCGCGAGCAGTACTTC.

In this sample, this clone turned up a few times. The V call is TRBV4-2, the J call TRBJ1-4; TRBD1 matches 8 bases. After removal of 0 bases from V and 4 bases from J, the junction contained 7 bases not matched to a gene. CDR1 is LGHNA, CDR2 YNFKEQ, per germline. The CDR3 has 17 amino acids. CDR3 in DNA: TGTGCCAGCAGCCAAGATCCCAGGGGGCAAGGTAATGAAAAACTGTTTTTT. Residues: CASSQDPRGQGNEKLFF.

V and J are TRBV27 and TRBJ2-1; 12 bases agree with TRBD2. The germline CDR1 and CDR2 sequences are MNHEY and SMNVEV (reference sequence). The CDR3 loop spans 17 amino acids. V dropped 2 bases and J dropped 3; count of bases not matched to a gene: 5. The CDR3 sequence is CASSLRTSGDDYNEQFF. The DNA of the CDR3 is TGTGCCAGCAGTTTACGGACTAGCGGGGACGACTACAATGAGCAGTTCTTC.

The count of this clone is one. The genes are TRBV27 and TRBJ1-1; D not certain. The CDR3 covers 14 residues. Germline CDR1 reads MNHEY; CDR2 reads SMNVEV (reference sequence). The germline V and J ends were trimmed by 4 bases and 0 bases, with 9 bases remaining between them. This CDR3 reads CASSYSILNTEAFF. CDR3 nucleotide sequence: TGTGCCAGCAGTTACTCGATTCTGAACACTGAAGCTTTCTTT.

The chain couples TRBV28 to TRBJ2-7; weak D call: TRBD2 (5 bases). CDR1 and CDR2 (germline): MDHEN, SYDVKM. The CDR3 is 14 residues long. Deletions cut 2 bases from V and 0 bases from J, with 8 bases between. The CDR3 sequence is CASSLAGYSYEQYF. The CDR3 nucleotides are TGTGCCAGCAGTTTAGCGGGTTACTCCTACGAGCAGTACTTC.

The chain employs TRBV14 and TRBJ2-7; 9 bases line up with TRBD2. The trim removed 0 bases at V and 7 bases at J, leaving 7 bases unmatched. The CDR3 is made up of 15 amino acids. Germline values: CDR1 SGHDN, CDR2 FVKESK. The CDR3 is CASSQDIALAGEQYF. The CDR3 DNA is TGTGCCAGCAGCCAAGATATAGCACTAGCGGGTGAGCAGTACTTC.

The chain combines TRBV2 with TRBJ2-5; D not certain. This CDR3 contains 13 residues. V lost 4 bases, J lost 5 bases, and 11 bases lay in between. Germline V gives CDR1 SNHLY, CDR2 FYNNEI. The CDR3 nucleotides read TGTGCCAGCAGTGGCCTATTCTATGAGACCCAGTACTTC. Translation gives CASSGLFYETQYF.

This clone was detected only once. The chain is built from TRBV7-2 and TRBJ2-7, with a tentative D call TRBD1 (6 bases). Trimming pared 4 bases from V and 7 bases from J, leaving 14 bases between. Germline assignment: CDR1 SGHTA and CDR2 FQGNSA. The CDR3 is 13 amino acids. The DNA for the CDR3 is TGTGCCAGCAGCTCAGGACAGCTTGGTGAGCAGTACTTC. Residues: CASSSGQLGEQYF.

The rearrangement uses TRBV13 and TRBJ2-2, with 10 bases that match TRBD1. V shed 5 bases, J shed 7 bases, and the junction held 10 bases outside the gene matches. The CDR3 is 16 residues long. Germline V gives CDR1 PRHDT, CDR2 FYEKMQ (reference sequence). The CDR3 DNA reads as TGTGCCAGCAGCCGCCCGGGACAGGGGATAAGCGGGGAGCTGTTTTTT. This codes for CASSRPGQGISGELFF.

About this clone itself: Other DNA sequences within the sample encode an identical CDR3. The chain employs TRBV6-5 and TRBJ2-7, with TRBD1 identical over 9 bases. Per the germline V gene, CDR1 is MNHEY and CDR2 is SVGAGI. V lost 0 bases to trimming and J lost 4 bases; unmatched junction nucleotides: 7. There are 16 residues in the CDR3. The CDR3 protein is CASSYSQGASSYEQYF. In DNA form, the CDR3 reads TGTGCCAGCAGTTACTCACAGGGGGCTAGCTCATACGAGCAGTACTTC.

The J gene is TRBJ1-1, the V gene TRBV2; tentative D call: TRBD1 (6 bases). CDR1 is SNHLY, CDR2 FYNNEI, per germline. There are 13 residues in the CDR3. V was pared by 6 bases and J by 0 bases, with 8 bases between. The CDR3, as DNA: TGTGCCAGCAGGCAGGGGATGAACACTGAAGCTTTCTTT. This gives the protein CASRQGMNTEAFF. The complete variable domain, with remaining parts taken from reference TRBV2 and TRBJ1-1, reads EPEVTQTPSHQVTQMGQEVILRCVPISNHLYFYWYRQILGQKVEFLVSFYNNEISEKSEIFDDQFSVERPDGSNFTLKIRSTKLEDSAMYFCASRQGMNTEAFFGQGTRLTVV.

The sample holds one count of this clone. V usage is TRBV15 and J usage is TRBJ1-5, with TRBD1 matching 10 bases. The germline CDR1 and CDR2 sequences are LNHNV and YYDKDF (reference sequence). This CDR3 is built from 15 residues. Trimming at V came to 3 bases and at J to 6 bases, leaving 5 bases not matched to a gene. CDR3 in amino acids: CATSRETGGVQPQHF. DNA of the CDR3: TGTGCCACCAGCAGGGAGACAGGGGGCGTTCAGCCCCAGCATTTT.

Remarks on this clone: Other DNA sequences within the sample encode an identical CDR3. In DNA, the CDR3 is TGTGCCAGCAGTTTGACAGTAAACACTGAAGCTTTCTTT. Its translation is CASSLTVNTEAFF. V gene TRBV27 combines with J gene TRBJ1-1; TRBD1 might be the D (5 bases). V gave up 3 bases and J gave up 2 bases, with 7 bases separating them. CDR1 is MNHEY and CDR2 is SMNVEV in the germline V gene (reference sequence). This CDR3 is 13 amino acids long.

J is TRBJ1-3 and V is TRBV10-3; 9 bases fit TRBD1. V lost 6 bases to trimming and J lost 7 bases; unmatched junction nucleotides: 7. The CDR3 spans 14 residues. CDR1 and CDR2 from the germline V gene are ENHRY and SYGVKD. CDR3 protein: CAISTTGGDNTIYF. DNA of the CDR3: TGTGCCATCAGCACGACAGGGGGTGACAACACCATATATTTT.

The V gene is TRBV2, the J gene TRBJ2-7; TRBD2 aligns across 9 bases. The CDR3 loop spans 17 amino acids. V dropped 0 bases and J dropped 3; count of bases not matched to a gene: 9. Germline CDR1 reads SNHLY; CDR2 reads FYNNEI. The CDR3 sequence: CASSEALLAGLNYEQYF. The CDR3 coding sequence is TGTGCCAGCAGTGAAGCGCTTCTAGCGGGGCTCAACTACGAGCAGTACTTC.

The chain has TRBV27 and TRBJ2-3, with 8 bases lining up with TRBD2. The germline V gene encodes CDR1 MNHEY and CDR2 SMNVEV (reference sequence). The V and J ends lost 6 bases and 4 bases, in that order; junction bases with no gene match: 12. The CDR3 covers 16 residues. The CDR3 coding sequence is TGTGCCAGCAGGCGTAGCGGGGCCGGGTGGGCAGATACGCAGTATTTT. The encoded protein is CASRRSGAGWADTQYF.

The CDR3 sequence: CATEPGGRDLNEQFF. The CDR3 DNA follows: TGTGCCACCGAACCTGGCGGGAGGGATCTCAATGAGCAGTTCTTC. The rearrangement uses TRBV19 and TRBJ2-1; 9 bases match TRBD2. The junction had 13 bases not matched to a gene; V was cut back by 10 bases and J by 6 bases. The CDR3 is made up of 15 amino acids. Germline CDR1 and CDR2: LNHDA and SQIVND (reference sequence).

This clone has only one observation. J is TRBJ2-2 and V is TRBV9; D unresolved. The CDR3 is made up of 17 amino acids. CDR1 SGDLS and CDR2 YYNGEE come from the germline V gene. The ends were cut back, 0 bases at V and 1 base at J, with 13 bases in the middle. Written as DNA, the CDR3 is TGTGCCAGCAGCGTAGAACCAGCGCGTAAGAACACCGGGGAGCTGTTTTTT. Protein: CASSVEPARKNTGELFF.

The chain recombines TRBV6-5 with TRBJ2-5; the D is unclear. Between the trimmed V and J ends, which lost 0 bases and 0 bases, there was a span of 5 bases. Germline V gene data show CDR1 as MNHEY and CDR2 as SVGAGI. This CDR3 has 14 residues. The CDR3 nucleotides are TGTGCCAGCAGTTACTCGGCAGACCAAGAGACCCAGTACTTC. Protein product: CASSYSADQETQYF.

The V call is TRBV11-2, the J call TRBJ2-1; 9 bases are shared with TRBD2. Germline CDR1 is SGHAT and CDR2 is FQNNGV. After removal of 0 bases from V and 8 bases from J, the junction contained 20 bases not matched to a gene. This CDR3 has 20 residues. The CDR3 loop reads CASSLDRVVASGVRGDEQFF. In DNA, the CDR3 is TGTGCCAGCAGCTTAGATAGAGTAGTGGCTAGCGGGGTCCGGGGTGATGAGCAGTTCTTC.

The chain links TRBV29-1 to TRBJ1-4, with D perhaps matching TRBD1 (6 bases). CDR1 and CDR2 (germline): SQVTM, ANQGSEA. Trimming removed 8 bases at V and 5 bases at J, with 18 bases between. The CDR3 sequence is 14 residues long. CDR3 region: CSYKDRRRNEKLFF. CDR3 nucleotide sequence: TGCAGCTACAAAGACAGGAGGCGAAATGAAAAACTGTTTTTT.

The CDR3 coding sequence is TGCGCCAGCAGTGGGGGACAGTCGATAACCTTTCAAGAGACCCAGTACTTC. Its translation is CASSGGQSITFQETQYF. The gene calls are TRBV5-1 and TRBJ2-5; 7 positions match TRBD1. V was pared by 5 bases and J by 2 bases, with 15 bases of the junction left unmatched. This CDR3 has 17 amino acids. The germline gives CDR1 SGHRS, CDR2 YFSETQ.

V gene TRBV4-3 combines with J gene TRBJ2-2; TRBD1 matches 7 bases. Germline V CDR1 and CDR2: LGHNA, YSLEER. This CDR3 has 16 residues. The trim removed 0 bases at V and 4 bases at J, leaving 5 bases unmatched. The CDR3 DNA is TGCGCCAGCAGCCAAGATGTAGGACAGGTCACCGGGGAGCTGTTTTTT. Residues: CASSQDVGQVTGELFF.

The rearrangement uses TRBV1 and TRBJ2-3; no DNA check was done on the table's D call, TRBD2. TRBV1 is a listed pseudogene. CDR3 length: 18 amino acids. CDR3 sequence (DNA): TGCACCAGCAGCCAAGAGTCTAGCGGGAATCGCGGCACAGATACGCAGTATTTT. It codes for CTSSQESSGNRGTDTQYF.